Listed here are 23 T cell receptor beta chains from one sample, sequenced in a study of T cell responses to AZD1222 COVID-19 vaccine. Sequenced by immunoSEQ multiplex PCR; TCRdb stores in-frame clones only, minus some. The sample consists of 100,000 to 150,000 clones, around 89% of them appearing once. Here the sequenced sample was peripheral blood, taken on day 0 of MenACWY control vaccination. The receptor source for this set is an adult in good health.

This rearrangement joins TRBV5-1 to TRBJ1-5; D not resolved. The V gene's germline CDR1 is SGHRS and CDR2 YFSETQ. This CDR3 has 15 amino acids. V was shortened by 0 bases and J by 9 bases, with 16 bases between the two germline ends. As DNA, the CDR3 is TGCGCCAGCAGCTTGGCCAGCCGGCCGATCCGGCCCCAGCATTTT. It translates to CASSLASRPIRPQHF. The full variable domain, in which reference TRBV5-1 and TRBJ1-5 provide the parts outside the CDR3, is KAGVTQTPRYLIKTRGQQVTLSCSPISGHRSVSWYQQTPGQGLQFLFEYFSETQRNKGNFPGRFSGRQFSNSRSEMNVSTLELGDSALYLCASSLASRPIRPQHFGDGTRLSIL.

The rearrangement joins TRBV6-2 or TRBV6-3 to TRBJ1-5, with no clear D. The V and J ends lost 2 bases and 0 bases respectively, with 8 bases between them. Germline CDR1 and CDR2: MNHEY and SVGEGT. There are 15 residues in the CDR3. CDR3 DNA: TGTGCCAGCAGTTACCCAGAGTATAGCAATCAGCCCCAGCATTTT. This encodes CASSYPEYSNQPQHF.

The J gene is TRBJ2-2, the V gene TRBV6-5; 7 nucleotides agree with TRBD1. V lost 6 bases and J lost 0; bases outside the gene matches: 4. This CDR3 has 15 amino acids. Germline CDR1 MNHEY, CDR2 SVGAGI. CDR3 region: CASSPGTANTGELFF. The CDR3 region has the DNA TGTGCCAGCAGCCCAGGGACAGCGAACACCGGGGAGCTGTTTTTT.

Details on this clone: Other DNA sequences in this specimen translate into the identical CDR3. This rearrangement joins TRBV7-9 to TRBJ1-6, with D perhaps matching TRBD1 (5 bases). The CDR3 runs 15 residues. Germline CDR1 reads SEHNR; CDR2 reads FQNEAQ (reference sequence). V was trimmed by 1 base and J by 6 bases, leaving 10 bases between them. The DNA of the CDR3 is TGTGCCAGCAGCTTAGGGGGGGATTCTAATTCACCCCTCCACTTT. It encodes CASSLGGDSNSPLHF.

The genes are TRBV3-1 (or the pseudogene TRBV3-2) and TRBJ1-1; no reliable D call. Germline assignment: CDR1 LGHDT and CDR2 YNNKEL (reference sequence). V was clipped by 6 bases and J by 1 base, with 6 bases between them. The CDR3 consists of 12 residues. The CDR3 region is CASSRQNTEAFF. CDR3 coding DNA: TGTGCCAGCAGTCGGCAGAACACTGAAGCTTTCTTT.

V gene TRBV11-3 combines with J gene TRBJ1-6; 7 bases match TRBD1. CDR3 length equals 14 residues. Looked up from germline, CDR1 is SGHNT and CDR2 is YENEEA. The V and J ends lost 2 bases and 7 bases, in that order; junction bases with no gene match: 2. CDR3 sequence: CASSLQGGNSPLHF. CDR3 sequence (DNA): TGTGCCAGCAGCTTACAGGGGGGGAATTCACCCCTCCACTTT.

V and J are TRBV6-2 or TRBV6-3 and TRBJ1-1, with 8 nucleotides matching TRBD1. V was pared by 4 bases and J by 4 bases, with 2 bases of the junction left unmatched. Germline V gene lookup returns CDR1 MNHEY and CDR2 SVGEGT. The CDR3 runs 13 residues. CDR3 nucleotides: TGTGCCAGCAGTTGGACAGGGCCCACTGAAGCTTTCTTT. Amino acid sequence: CASSWTGPTEAFF.

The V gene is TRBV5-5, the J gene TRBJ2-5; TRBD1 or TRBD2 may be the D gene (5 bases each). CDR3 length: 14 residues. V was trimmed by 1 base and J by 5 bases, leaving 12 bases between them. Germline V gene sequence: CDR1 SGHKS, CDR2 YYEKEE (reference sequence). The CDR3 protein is CASSLIRGGETQYF. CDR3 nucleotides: TGTGCCAGCAGCTTGATCCGGGGCGGGGAGACCCAGTACTTC.

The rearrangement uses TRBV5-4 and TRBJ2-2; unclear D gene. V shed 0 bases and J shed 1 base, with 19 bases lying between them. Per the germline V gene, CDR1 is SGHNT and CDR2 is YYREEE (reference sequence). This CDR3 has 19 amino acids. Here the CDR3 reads CASSLARGRAFENTGELFF. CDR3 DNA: TGTGCCAGCAGCTTGGCCCGAGGAAGGGCGTTCGAGAACACCGGGGAGCTGTTTTTT.

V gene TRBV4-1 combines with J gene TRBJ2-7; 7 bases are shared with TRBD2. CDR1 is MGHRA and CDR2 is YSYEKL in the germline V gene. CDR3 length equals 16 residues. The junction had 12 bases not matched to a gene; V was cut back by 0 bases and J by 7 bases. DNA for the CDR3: TGCGCCAGCAGCCAAGATGGGGGGGGATTGTGGAAGGAGCAGTACTTC. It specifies CASSQDGGGLWKEQYF.

This chain's CDR3 is CASSYYGLDNEKLFF. CDR3 DNA: TGTGCCAGCAGTTACTATGGTCTAGATAATGAAAAACTGTTTTTT. This rearrangement joins TRBV6-5 to TRBJ1-4, with D uncertain. CDR1 is MNHEY, CDR2 SVGAGI, per germline. The CDR3 has 15 residues. The V gene lost 1 base and the J gene lost 4 bases, with 10 bases spanning the gap.

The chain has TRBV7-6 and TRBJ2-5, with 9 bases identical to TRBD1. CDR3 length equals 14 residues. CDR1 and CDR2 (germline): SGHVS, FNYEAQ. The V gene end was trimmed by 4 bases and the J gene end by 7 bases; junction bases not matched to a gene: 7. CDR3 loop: CASSSNRGLGTQYF. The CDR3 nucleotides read TGTGCCAGCAGCTCGAACAGGGGGCTGGGGACCCAGTACTTC. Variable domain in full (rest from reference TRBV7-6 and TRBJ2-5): GAGVSQSPRYKVTKRGQDVALRCDPISGHVSLYWYRQALGQGPEFLTYFNYEAQQDKSGLPNDRFSAERPEGSISTLTIQRTEQRDSAMYRCASSSNRGLGTQYFGPGTRLLVL.

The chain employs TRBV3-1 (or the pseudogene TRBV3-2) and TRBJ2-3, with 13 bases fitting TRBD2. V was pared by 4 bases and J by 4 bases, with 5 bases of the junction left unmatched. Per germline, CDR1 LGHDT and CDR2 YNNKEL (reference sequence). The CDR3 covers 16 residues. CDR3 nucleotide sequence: TGTGCCAGCAGCCGGACTAGCGGGAGTTCGGCAGATACGCAGTATTTT. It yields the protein CASSRTSGSSADTQYF.

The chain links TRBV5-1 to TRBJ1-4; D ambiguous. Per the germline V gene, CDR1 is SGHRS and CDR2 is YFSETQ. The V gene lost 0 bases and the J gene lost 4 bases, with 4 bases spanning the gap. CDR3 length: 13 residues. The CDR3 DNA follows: TGCGCCAGCAGCTTGGGTAATAATGAAAAACTGTTTTTT. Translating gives CASSLGNNEKLFF.

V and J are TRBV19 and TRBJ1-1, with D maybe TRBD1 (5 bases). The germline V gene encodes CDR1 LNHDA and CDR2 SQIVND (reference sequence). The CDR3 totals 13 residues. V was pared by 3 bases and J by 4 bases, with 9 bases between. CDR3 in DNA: TGTGCCAGTAGTATGGGGGTTCGCACTGAAGCTTTCTTT. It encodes CASSMGVRTEAFF. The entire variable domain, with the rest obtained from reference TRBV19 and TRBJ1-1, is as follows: DGGITQSPKYLFRKEGQNVTLSCEQNLNHDAMYWYRQDPGQGLRLIYYSQIVNDFQKGDIAEGYSVSREKKESFPLTVTSAQKNPTAFYLCASSMGVRTEAFFGQGTRLTVV.

CDR3 sequence (DNA): TGTGCCTGGGCTACAGGGGGTAATGAAAAACTGTTTTTT. Translation gives CAWATGGNEKLFF. The gene calls are TRBV30 and TRBJ1-4; 8 bases are a match to TRBD1. Losses at the gene ends were 5 bases for V and 4 bases for J; bases not matched to a gene: 3. CDR3 length: 13 amino acids. In germline, CDR1 is GTSNPN, CDR2 SVGIG (reference sequence).

The CDR3 DNA is TGTGCCAGCAGCTTCGGGACATTGCGTGACACTGAAGCTTTCTTT. This gives the protein CASSFGTLRDTEAFF. V gene TRBV7-9 combines with J gene TRBJ1-1, with D maybe TRBD1 (6 bases). Trimming cost V 3 bases and J 3 bases, with 14 bases left between them. The CDR3 loop spans 15 amino acids. CDR1 and CDR2 from the germline V gene are SEHNR and FQNEAQ (reference sequence).

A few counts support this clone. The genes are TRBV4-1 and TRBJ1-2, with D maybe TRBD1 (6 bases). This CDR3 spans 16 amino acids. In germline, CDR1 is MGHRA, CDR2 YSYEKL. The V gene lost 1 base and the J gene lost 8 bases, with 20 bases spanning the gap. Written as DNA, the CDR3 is TGCGCCAGCAGCCAAGTCAGGGCAGGGGTGGCTTTCGGCTACACCTTC. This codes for CASSQVRAGVAFGYTF.

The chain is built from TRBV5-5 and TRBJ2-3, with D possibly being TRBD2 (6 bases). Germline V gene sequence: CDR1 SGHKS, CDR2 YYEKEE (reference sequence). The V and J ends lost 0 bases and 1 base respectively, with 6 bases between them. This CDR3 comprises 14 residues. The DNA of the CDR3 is TGTGCCAGCAGCTTGGGCGGGGGCACAGATACGCAGTATTTT. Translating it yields CASSLGGGTDTQYF. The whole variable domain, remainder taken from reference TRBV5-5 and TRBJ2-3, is DAGVTQSPTHLIKTRGQQVTLRCSPISGHKSVSWYQQVLGQGPQFIFQYYEKEERGRGNFPDRFSARQFPNYSSELNVNALLLGDSALYLCASSLGGGTDTQYFGPGTRLTVL.

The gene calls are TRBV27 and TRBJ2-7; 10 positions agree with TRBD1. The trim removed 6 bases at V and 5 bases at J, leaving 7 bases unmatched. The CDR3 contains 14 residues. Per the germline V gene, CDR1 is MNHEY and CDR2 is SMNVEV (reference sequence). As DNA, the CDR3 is TGTGCCAGCAGCCCCGGGACAGGGGTTAACGAGCAGTACTTC. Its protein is CASSPGTGVNEQYF.

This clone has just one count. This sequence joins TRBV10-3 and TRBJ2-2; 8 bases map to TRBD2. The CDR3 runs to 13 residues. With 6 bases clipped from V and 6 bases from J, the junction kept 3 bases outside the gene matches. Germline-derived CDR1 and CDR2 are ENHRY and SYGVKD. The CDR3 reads CAIRRLASGELFF. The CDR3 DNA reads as TGTGCCATCAGACGACTAGCGTCCGGGGAGCTGTTTTTT.

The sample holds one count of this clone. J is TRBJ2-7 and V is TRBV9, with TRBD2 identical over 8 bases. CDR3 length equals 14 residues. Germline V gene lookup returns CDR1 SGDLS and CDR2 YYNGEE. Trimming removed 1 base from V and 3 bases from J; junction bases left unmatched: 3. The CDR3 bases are TGTGCCAGCAGCGTAAGCGGGAGTGTCTACGAGCAGTACTTC. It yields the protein CASSVSGSVYEQYF.

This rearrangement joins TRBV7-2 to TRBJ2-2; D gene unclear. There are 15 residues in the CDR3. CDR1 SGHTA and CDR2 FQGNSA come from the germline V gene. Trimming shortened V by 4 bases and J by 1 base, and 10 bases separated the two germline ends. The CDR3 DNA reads TGTGCCAGCAGCTCCCGGCCTGGGAACACCGGGGAGCTGTTTTTT. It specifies CASSSRPGNTGELFF.